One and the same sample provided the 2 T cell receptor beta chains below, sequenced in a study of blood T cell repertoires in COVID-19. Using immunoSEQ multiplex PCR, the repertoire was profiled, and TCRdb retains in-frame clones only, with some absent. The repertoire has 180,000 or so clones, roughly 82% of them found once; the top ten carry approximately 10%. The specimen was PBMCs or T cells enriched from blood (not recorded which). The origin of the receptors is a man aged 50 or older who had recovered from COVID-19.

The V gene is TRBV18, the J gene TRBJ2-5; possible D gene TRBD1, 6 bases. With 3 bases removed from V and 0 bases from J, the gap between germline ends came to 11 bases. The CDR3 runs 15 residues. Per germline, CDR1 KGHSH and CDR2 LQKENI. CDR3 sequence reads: CASSPPGTNQETQYF. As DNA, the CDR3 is TGTGCCAGCTCACCGCCTGGGACAAACCAAGAGACCCAGTACTTC. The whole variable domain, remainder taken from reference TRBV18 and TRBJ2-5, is NAGVMQNPRHLVRRRGQEARLRCSPMKGHSHVYWYRQLPEEGLKFMVYLQKENIIDESGMPKERFSAEFPKEGPSILRIQQVVRGDSAAYFCASSPPGTNQETQYFGPGTRLLVL.

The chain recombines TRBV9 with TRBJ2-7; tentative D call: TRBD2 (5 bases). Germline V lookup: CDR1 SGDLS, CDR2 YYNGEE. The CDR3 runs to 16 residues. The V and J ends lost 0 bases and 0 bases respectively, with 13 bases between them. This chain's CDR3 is CASSVASQVVSYEQYF. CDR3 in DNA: TGTGCCAGCAGCGTAGCTAGCCAGGTCGTCTCCTACGAGCAGTACTTC. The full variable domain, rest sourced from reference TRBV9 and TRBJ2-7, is DSGVTQTPKHLITATGQRVTLRCSPRSGDLSVYWYQQSLDQGLQFLIQYYNGEERAKGNILERFSAQQFPDLHSELNLSSLELGDSALYFCASSVASQVVSYEQYFGPGTRLTVT.